A selection of T cell receptor beta chains follows, all from one sample in a study of T cell responses to AZD1222 COVID-19 vaccine. Generated by immunoSEQ multiplex PCR, the TCRdb table keeps only in-frame clones and is missing some. The top ten clones hold 30% to 40% of a sample with 26,000 or so clones, around 86% of them seen once. Sample: peripheral blood, taken 28 days after the second AZD1222 dose. The receptors were gathered from an adult who received the AZD1222 COVID-19 vaccine. The CDR3 runs from the conserved cysteine through the conserved F or W. A D gene is named only where the DNA matches it firmly. Clone size is given for some rows only: seen once, a few or many times, or a class if the clone is expanded.

J gene | CDR3 length | D gene | V gene | clone size | CDR3 protein | CDR3 DNA
TRBJ2-7 | 13 | - | TRBV6-1 | - | CASSERWSGEQYF | TGTGCCAGCAGTGAACGCTGGTCCGGCGAGCAGTACTTC
TRBJ1-1 | 13 | - | TRBV24-1 | - | CATSDLQNTEAFF | TGTGCCACCAGTGATTTGCAGAACACTGAAGCTTTCTTT
TRBJ2-2 | 15 | TRBD1 | TRBV6-5 | few | CATVYGTGDTGELFF | TGTGCCACCGTGTATGGGACAGGGGACACCGGGGAGCTGTTTTTT
TRBJ2-2 | 15 | TRBD1 | TRBV19 | - | CASSPGQANTGELFF | TGTGCCAGTAGTCCGGGACAGGCGAACACCGGGGAGCTGTTTTTT
TRBJ2-6 | 16 | - | TRBV27 | - | CASSYSGVSGANVLTF | TGTGCCAGCAGTTACTCAGGGGTCTCTGGGGCCAACGTCCTGACTTTC
TRBJ2-5 | 15 | TRBD2 | TRBV19 | - | CASSIPGLAGETQYF | TGTGCCAGTAGTATCCCGGGACTAGCGGGAGAGACCCAGTACTTC
TRBJ1-1 | 13 | TRBD1 | TRBV12-3/TRBV12-4 | medium-sized | CASSLTGNVEAFF | TGTGCCAGCAGTTTGACAGGGAATGTAGAAGCTTTCTTT
TRBJ2-7 | 14 | - | TRBV6-1 | - | CASSEWGGVYEQYF | TGTGCCAGCAGTGAATGGGGTGGGGTCTACGAGCAGTACTTC
TRBJ1-1 | 14 | - | TRBV28 | - | CASSLLLGGSEAFF | TGTGCCAGCAGTTTATTGTTAGGAGGCAGTGAAGCTTTCTTT
TRBJ1-5 | 12 | - | TRBV6-6 | - | CASSYSAQPQHF | TGTGCCAGCAGTTACTCGGCTCAGCCCCAGCATTTT
TRBJ2-1 | 15 | - | TRBV11-2 | - | CASSPIFGSYNEQFF | TGTGCCAGCAGCCCCATCTTCGGGTCCTACAATGAGCAGTTCTTC
TRBJ2-7 | 14 | - | TRBV28 | - | CASSLSGHTYEQYF | TGTGCCAGCAGTTTGTCGGGACATACCTACGAGCAGTACTTC
TRBJ2-7 | 13 | - | TRBV5-7 | once | CASSLDVSYEQYF | TGTGCCAGCAGCTTGGACGTCTCCTACGAGCAGTACTTC
TRBJ1-2 | 15 | TRBD1 | TRBV3-1/TRBV3-2 | once | CASSQGPDRGSGYTF | TGTGCCAGCAGCCAAGGCCCGGACAGGGGCTCTGGCTACACCTTC
TRBJ1-5 | 13 | - | TRBV19 | once | CASSWDNNQPQHF | TGTGCCAGTAGTTGGGACAACAATCAGCCCCAGCATTTT
TRBJ2-7 | 14 | - | TRBV10-3 | - | CAINVQAGPYEQYF | TGTGCCATCAACGTGCAGGCGGGGCCCTACGAGCAGTACTTC
TRBJ1-5 | 21 | - | TRBV12-2 | - | CASRLVVLDRGRRLGNQPQHF | TGTGCAAGTCGCTTAGTGGTATTGGACAGGGGGCGTCGGCTAGGCAATCAGCCCCAGCATTTT
TRBJ1-1 | 14 | - | TRBV2 | - | CASSEQGSGTEAFF | TGTGCCAGCAGTGAACAGGGGAGTGGGACTGAAGCTTTCTTT
TRBJ2-3 | 18 | - | TRBV5-1 | - | CASSLARRNRLSTDTQYF | TGCGCCAGCAGCTTGGCCAGACGAAACAGGCTAAGCACAGATACGCAGTATTTT
TRBJ1-3 | 14 | - | TRBV5-4 | - | CASSLGGLGNTIYF | TGTGCCAGCAGCTTGGGGGGGCTAGGAAACACCATATATTTT
TRBJ1-5 | 15 | TRBD1 | TRBV6-5 | once | CASSFPDRENQPQHF | TGTGCCAGCAGTTTCCCCGACAGGGAGAATCAGCCCCAGCATTTT
TRBJ2-7 | 11 | - | TRBV6-5 | once | CASSLNYEQYF | TGTGCCAGCAGCCTTAACTACGAGCAGTACTTC
TRBJ2-7 | 15 | TRBD1 | TRBV6-5 | - | CASDRGSEDFYEQYF | TGTGCCAGCGACAGGGGTAGCGAGGACTTTTACGAGCAGTACTTC
TRBJ2-7 | 11 | TRBD1 | TRBV29-1 | - | CSVTGQGKQYF | TGCAGCGTTACAGGACAGGGTAAGCAGTACTTC
TRBJ2-7 | 15 | TRBD2 | TRBV7-8 | - | CASSLELAETYEQYF | TGTGCCAGCAGCTTAGAACTAGCGGAAACCTACGAGCAGTACTTC
TRBJ2-1 | 15 | - | TRBV11-3 | - | CASSLGDGSGDEQFF | TGTGCCAGCAGCTTAGGAGACGGGAGTGGCGATGAGCAGTTCTTC
TRBJ1-1 | 13 | - | TRBV28 | - | CASRRTVNTEAFF | TGTGCCAGCAGACGTACAGTGAACACTGAAGCTTTCTTT
TRBJ1-3 | 16 | - | TRBV5-4 | once | CASSPAPDAVGNTIYF | TGTGCCAGCAGCCCAGCCCCCGACGCAGTTGGAAACACCATATATTTT
TRBJ2-3 | 16 | TRBD2 | TRBV3-1/TRBV3-2 | - | CASSLVAGGSTDTQYF | TGTGCCAGCAGCCTCGTAGCGGGAGGGAGCACAGATACGCAGTATTTT
TRBJ2-3 | 11 | - | TRBV30 | - | CACGSTDTQYF | TGTGCCTGCGGGAGCACAGATACGCAGTATTTT
TRBJ2-4 | 15 | TRBD2 | TRBV5-1 | - | CASSLDTSGGNIQYF | TGCGCCAGCAGCTTAGATACTAGCGGGGGAAACATTCAGTACTTC